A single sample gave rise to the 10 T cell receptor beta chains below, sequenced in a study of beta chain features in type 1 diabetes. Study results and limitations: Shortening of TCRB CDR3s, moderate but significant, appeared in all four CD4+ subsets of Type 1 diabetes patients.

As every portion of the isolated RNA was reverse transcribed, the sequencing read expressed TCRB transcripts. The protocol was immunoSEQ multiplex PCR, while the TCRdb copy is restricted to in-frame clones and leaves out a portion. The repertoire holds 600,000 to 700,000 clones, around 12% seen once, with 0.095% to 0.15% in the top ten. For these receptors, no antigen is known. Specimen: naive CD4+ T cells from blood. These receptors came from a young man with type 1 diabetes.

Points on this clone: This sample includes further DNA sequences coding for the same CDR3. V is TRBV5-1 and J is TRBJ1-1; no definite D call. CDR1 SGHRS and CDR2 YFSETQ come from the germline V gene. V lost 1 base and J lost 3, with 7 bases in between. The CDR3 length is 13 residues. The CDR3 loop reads CASSLQEDTEAFF. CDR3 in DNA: TGCGCCAGCAGCTTGCAAGAGGACACTGAAGCTTTCTTT.

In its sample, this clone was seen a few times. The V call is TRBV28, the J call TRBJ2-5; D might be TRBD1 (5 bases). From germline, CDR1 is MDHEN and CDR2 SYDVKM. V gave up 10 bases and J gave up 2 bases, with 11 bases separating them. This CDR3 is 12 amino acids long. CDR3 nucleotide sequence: TGTGCCACCGGTAGGGGTCAAGAGACCCAGTACTTC. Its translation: CATGRGQETQYF.

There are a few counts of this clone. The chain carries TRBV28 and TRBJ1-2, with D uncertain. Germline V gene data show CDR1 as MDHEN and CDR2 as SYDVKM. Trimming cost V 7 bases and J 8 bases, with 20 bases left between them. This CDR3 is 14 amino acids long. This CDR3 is CASTNQSPLGGYTF. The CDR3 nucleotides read TGTGCCAGCACAAACCAGAGTCCCCTGGGGGGCTACACCTTC.

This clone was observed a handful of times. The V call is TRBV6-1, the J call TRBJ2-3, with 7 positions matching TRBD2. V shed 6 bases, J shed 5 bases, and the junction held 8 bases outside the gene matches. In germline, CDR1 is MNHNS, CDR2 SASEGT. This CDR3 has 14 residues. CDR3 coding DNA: TGTGCCAGCAGAAGGATAGCGGGCGAAGATACGCAGTATTTT. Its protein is CASRRIAGEDTQYF.

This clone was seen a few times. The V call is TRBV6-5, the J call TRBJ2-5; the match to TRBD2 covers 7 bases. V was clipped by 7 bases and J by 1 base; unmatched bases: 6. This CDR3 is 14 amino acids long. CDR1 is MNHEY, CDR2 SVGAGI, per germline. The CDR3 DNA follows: TGTGCCAGCACCGAAGCGGGGACCCAAGAGACCCAGTACTTC. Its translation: CASTEAGTQETQYF.

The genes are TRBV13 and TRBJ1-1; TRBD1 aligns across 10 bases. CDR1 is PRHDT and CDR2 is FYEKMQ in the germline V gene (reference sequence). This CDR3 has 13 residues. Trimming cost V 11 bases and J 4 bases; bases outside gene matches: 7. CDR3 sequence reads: CAGGQGVGTEAFF. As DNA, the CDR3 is TGTGCCGGAGGACAGGGGGTAGGCACTGAAGCTTTCTTT.

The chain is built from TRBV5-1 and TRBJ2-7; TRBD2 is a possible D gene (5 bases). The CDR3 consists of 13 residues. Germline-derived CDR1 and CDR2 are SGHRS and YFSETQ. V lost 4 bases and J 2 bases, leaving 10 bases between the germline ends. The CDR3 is CASSKDGTYEQYF. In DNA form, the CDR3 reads TGCGCCAGCAGCAAGGACGGGACCTACGAGCAGTACTTC.

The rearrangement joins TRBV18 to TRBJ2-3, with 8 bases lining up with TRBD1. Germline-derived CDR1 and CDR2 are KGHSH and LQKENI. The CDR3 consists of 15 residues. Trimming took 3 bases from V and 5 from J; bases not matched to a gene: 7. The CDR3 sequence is CASSPGTGPQDTQYF. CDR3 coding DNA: TGTGCCAGCTCACCTGGGACAGGCCCCCAAGATACGCAGTATTTT.

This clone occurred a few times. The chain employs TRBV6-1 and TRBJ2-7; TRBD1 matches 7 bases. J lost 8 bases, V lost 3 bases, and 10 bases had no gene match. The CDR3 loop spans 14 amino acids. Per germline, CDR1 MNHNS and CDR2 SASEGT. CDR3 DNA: TGTGCCAGCAGTGATTATTCTTCGACAGGGAAGCAGTACTTC. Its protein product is CASSDYSSTGKQYF.

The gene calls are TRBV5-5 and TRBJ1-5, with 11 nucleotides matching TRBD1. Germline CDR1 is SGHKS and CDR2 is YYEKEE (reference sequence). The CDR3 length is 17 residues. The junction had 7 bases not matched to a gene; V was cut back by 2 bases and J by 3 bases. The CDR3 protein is CASSFAGTGGDNQPQHF. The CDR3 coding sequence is TGTGCCAGCAGCTTCGCCGGGACAGGGGGTGACAATCAGCCCCAGCATTTT.